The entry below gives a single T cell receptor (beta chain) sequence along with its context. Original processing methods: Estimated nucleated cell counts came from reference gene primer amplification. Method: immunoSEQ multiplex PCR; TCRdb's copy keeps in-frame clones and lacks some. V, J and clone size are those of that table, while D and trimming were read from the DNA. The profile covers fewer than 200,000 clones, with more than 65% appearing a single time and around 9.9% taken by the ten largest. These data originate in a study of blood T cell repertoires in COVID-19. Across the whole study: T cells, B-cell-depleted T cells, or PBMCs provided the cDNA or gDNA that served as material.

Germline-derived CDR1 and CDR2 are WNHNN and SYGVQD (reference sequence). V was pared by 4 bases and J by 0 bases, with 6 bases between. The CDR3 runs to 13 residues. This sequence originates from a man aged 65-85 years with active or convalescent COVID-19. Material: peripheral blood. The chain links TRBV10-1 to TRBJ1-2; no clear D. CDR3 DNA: TGCGCCAGCAGTGCCCAGACTAACTATGGCTACACCTTC. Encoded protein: CASSAQTNYGYTF.